The 30 T cell receptor beta chains below all came from one sample that was sequenced in a study of control samples from healthy donors and cancer patients. Profiled with immunoSEQ multiplex PCR; TCRdb holds only in-frame clones, not every one. The sample shows 120,000 or so clones, more than 70% of them seen only once. Sequenced sample: blood. Receptors were obtained from a man aged 55 to 70 in good health.

A word on this clone: Other DNA sequences of this sample code for an identical CDR3. This sequence joins TRBV9 and TRBJ1-1; D remains ambiguous. Per germline, CDR1 SGDLS and CDR2 YYNGEE. The CDR3 has 11 residues. V was pared by 2 bases and J by 8 bases, with 7 bases between. The CDR3 spells CASSVGGEAFF. The CDR3, as DNA: TGTGCCAGCAGCGTGGGAGGGGAAGCTTTCTTT.

The genes are TRBV6-5 and TRBJ1-5, with D possibly TRBD1 on 5 matching bases. V shed 5 bases and J shed 7 bases, with 18 bases lying between them. Looked up from germline, CDR1 is MNHEY and CDR2 is SVGAGI. The CDR3 length is 15 residues. The CDR3 sequence is CASSPSGRGAQPQHF. DNA of the CDR3: TGTGCCAGCAGTCCCTCCGGGAGAGGGGCCCAGCCCCAGCATTTT.

The chain couples TRBV5-1 to TRBJ2-2, with TRBD2 identical over 14 bases. Germline V CDR1 and CDR2: SGHRS, YFSETQ. V dropped 3 bases and J dropped 0; count of bases not matched to a gene: 4. This CDR3 is built from 18 residues. This CDR3 is CASSWTSGGSANTGELFF. CDR3 bases: TGCGCCAGCAGCTGGACTAGCGGGGGGAGCGCGAACACCGGGGAGCTGTTTTTT.

This chain uses TRBV5-8 with TRBJ1-6; D ambiguous. The germline CDR1 and CDR2 sequences are SGHTS and YDEGEE. This CDR3 is built from 15 residues. V shed 0 bases and J shed 4 bases, with 8 bases lying between them. The CDR3 loop reads CASSLVSGYNSPLHF. The CDR3, as DNA: TGTGCCAGCAGCTTGGTATCCGGGTATAATTCACCCCTCCACTTT. Full variable domain (remainder filled in from reference TRBV5-8 and TRBJ1-6): EAGVTQSPTHLIKTRGQQATLRCSPISGHTSVYWYQQALGLGLQFLLWYDEGEERNRGNFPPRFSGRQFPNYSSELNVNALELEDSALYLCASSLVSGYNSPLHFGNGTRLTVT.

The CDR3 is CASSKGTTQGISYNSPLHF. CDR3 in DNA: TGTGCCAGCAGCAAAGGGACAACTCAGGGGATCTCCTATAATTCACCCCTCCACTTT. This chain connects TRBV21-1 to TRBJ1-6; TRBD1 reflects the table's D call only, with no check against the DNA. TRBV21-1 is given as a pseudogene. This CDR3 region has 19 residues.

The CDR3 DNA reads as TGTGCCAGCAGTTTCGGTCTGACCTACGAGCAGTACTTC. Encoded protein: CASSFGLTYEQYF. This sequence joins TRBV27 and TRBJ2-7; D not certain. The ends were cut back, 3 bases at V and 2 bases at J, with 8 bases in the middle. This CDR3 has 13 residues. Germline V gene lookup returns CDR1 MNHEY and CDR2 SMNVEV (reference sequence).

This chain links TRBV28 with TRBJ1-4; D is possibly TRBD1 (5 bases). The V end was cut by 5 bases, the J end by 5 bases, with 15 bases between. The CDR3 runs 15 residues. Germline-derived CDR1 and CDR2 are MDHEN and SYDVKM. As DNA, the CDR3 is TGTGCCAGCAGTGGGGCCGGGACCGTAAATGAAAAACTGTTTTTT. Translated: CASSGAGTVNEKLFF.

The rearrangement joins TRBV6-5 to TRBJ2-1, with 9 bases matching TRBD2. The CDR3 has 15 residues. Germline V gene data show CDR1 as MNHEY and CDR2 as SVGAGI. Losses at the gene ends were 6 bases for V and 1 base for J; bases not matched to a gene: 4. The CDR3 coding sequence is TGTGCCAGCAGGCCACTAGCGGGTTCCTACAATGAGCAGTTCTTC. This sequence encodes CASRPLAGSYNEQFF.

This clone was recorded a few times. This chain connects TRBV10-2 to TRBJ1-6, with D perhaps matching TRBD1 (5 bases). V lost 4 bases to trimming and J lost 6 bases, with 16 bases between them. Germline CDR1 and CDR2: WSHSY and SAAADI. The CDR3 loop spans 16 amino acids. The CDR3 sequence: CASSGGPGLGNSPLHF. The CDR3 bases are TGCGCCAGCAGTGGAGGCCCGGGACTAGGTAATTCACCCCTCCACTTT.

The count of this clone is one. The chain couples TRBV14 to TRBJ2-2; TRBD1 matches at 7 bases. The CDR3 contains 16 residues. J lost 6 bases, V lost 3 bases, and 10 bases had no gene match. Germline CDR1 reads SGHDN; CDR2 reads FVKESK. The CDR3 is CASSHKVGTVPGELFF. The CDR3 DNA reads TGTGCCAGCAGCCACAAGGTTGGGACAGTCCCCGGGGAGCTGTTTTTT. Drawing the rest from reference TRBV14 and TRBJ2-2, the complete variable domain is EAGVTQFPSHSVIEKGQTVTLRCDPISGHDNLYWYRRVMGKEIKFLLHFVKESKQDESGMPNNRFLAERTGGTYSTLKVQPAELEDSGVYFCASSHKVGTVPGELFFGEGSRLTVL.

J is TRBJ2-7 and V is TRBV5-4; 9 bases are a match to TRBD1. Germline CDR1 reads SGHNT; CDR2 reads YYREEE (reference sequence). V shed 3 bases, J shed 6 bases, and the junction held 7 bases outside the gene matches. This CDR3 has 14 amino acids. CDR3 sequence reads: CASSWGQGGSEQYF. The CDR3 DNA reads TGTGCCAGCAGCTGGGGACAGGGTGGAAGCGAGCAGTACTTC.

The J gene is TRBJ1-2, the V gene TRBV27, with a tentative D call TRBD1 (6 bases). The CDR3 has 15 amino acids. Germline V lookup: CDR1 MNHEY, CDR2 SMNVEV (reference sequence). V was cut by 0 bases and J by 4 bases, with 12 bases left in between. The CDR3 loop reads CASSLSNLGGYGYTF. The CDR3 nucleotides are TGTGCCAGCAGTTTATCGAATTTAGGGGGCTATGGCTACACCTTC.

The rearrangement links TRBV5-6 to TRBJ1-4; the D gene is possibly TRBD1 (5 bases). The V end lost 1 base, the J end lost 8 bases, and 15 bases lay between the germline ends. The CDR3 is 15 residues long. Germline CDR1 SGHDT, CDR2 YYEEEE. The DNA for the CDR3 is TGTGCCAGCAGCTTGTGGGGCTCGATTTGGGAAAAACTGTTTTTT. Translation gives CASSLWGSIWEKLFF.

V usage is TRBV11-2 and J usage is TRBJ2-7, with 9 bases that match TRBD2. This CDR3 spans 15 amino acids. The germline V gene has CDR1 SGHAT and CDR2 FQNNGV. Germline trimming cut 3 bases from V and 4 bases from J; bases unmatched to any gene: 7. The CDR3 bases are TGTGCCAGCAGCTTGGCGGGAGGGGTTGGGTACGAGCAGTACTTC. Translation gives CASSLAGGVGYEQYF.

This clone was seen only once. CDR3 coding DNA: TGTGCCAGCAATTGGGTAGGACATTCGGCCCACTTT. This translates into CASNWVGHSAHF. This chain uses TRBV6-5 with TRBJ1-6, with D maybe TRBD1 (5 bases). The CDR3 has 12 residues. V lost 7 bases to trimming and J lost 18 bases, with 19 bases between them. Germline CDR1 MNHEY, CDR2 SVGAGI.

This clone showed up just once. This sequence joins TRBV7-6 and TRBJ2-5; D is possibly TRBD1 (6 bases). The germline V gene has CDR1 SGHVS and CDR2 FNYEAQ. The V end was cut by 5 bases, the J end by 2 bases, with 18 bases between. The CDR3 extends over 16 amino acids. The DNA of the CDR3 is TGTGCCAGCAGCGCTAGTAGGGGACACCAACAAGAGACCCAGTACTTC. Encoded protein: CASSASRGHQQETQYF.

The chain recombines TRBV6-5 with TRBJ2-7; 7 nucleotides agree with TRBD1. J gave up 2 bases and V 3 bases, and 7 bases lay outside the gene matches. Germline CDR1 and CDR2: MNHEY and SVGAGI. The CDR3 loop spans 15 amino acids. CDR3 bases: TGTGCCAGCAGTTATATGAGGGACAGCACCTACGAGCAGTACTTC. Translated, it gives CASSYMRDSTYEQYF.

V gene TRBV18 combines with J gene TRBJ1-2, with 8 nucleotides matching TRBD1. Germline CDR1 reads KGHSH; CDR2 reads LQKENI. The CDR3 has 16 amino acids. The ends lost 0 bases at V and 4 bases at J; junction bases unmatched: 7. CDR3 in amino acids: CASSPPDRVGSYGYTF. DNA for the CDR3: TGTGCCAGCTCACCACCGGACAGGGTAGGCAGCTATGGCTACACCTTC.

This clone was recorded a few times. V gene TRBV10-2 combines with J gene TRBJ1-4; no definite D call. Trimming took 6 bases from V and 6 from J, leaving 17 bases between them. This CDR3 has 15 amino acids. Germline-derived CDR1 and CDR2 are WSHSY and SAAADI. The CDR3 DNA follows: TGCGCCAGCAGGCTCGGACCCAACCCAGATGAAAAACTGTTTTTT. This codes for CASRLGPNPDEKLFF.

The genes are TRBV19 and TRBJ2-5; TRBD1 agrees at 10 bases. The CDR3 length is 15 residues. The V and J ends lost 5 bases and 3 bases, in that order; junction bases with no gene match: 6. Per germline, CDR1 LNHDA and CDR2 SQIVND (reference sequence). The DNA for the CDR3 is TGTGCCAGTAGTCCCCACGGGACAGGGGAAGAGACCCAGTACTTC. This sequence encodes CASSPHGTGEETQYF.

The V call is TRBV7-2, the J call TRBJ1-1, with 7 bases that match TRBD1. The CDR3 extends over 16 amino acids. The junction had 10 bases not matched to a gene; V was cut back by 1 base and J by 5 bases. Germline lookup yields CDR1 SGHTA and CDR2 FQGNSA. In DNA form, the CDR3 reads TGTGCCAGCAGCTTAGAAGGGACAGTTTCTGGGACTGAAGCTTTCTTT. Amino acid sequence: CASSLEGTVSGTEAFF.

The rearrangement links TRBV5-8 to TRBJ2-2, with D possibly TRBD1 on 6 matching bases. Germline V gene sequence: CDR1 SGHTS, CDR2 YDEGEE. The CDR3 spans 16 residues. The ends were cut back, 5 bases at V and 0 bases at J, with 14 bases in the middle. The DNA for the CDR3 is TGTGCCAGCAGTGTGGGACAAGTCGCGAACACCGGGGAGCTGTTTTTT. Residues: CASSVGQVANTGELFF.

In its sample, this clone was seen once. The CDR3: CASRSSTQTSIQPQHF. CDR3 DNA: TGTGCCAGCAGGTCCTCGACGCAAACCAGTATTCAGCCCCAGCATTTT. J is TRBJ1-5 and V is TRBV27; D unclear. The CDR3 runs to 16 residues. The V and J ends lost 6 bases and 6 bases respectively, with 21 bases between them. The germline gives CDR1 MNHEY, CDR2 SMNVEV (reference sequence).

This chain links TRBV4-2 with TRBJ1-5, with D maybe TRBD1 (5 bases). V was clipped by 4 bases and J by 6 bases, with 19 bases between them. In germline, CDR1 is LGHNA, CDR2 YNFKEQ. CDR3 length: 16 residues. DNA of the CDR3: TGTGCCAGCAGCCCCGGGGGGGGGTCCGGGAGTCAGCCCCAGCATTTT. This gives the protein CASSPGGGSGSQPQHF.

This chain connects TRBV28 to TRBJ1-5; no clear D. The CDR3 length is 15 residues. CDR1 and CDR2 from the germline V gene are MDHEN and SYDVKM. V lost 6 bases and J 3 bases, leaving 15 bases between the germline ends. As DNA, the CDR3 is TGTGCCAGCAGGAGAGGGTTTCGAGACAATCAGCCCCAGCATTTT. Encoded protein: CASRRGFRDNQPQHF.

The J gene is TRBJ1-2, the V gene TRBV7-2; 9 nucleotides align to TRBD1. This CDR3 has 16 amino acids. Germline V lookup: CDR1 SGHTA, CDR2 FQGNSA. Trimming cost V 1 base and J 7 bases; bases outside gene matches: 10. CDR3 DNA sequence: TGTGCCAGCAGCTTAGGAGGGACAGGGAGTTCGGGTGGCTACACCTTC. Translating it yields CASSLGGTGSSGGYTF.

The rearrangement uses TRBV28 and TRBJ1-5, with 8 bases fitting TRBD1. V gave up 8 bases and J gave up 14 bases; unmatched junction bases: 8. Germline CDR1 and CDR2: MDHEN and SYDVKM. The CDR3 consists of 11 residues. CDR3 sequence: CASEGVGQEHF. The CDR3 bases are TGTGCCAGCGAAGGGGTGGGACAGGAGCATTTT.

The chain links TRBV7-9 to TRBJ1-2; D not certain. This CDR3 comprises 14 residues. The germline gives CDR1 SEHNR, CDR2 FQNEAQ (reference sequence). V was pared by 1 base and J by 8 bases, with 14 bases between. CDR3 protein: CASSLDVRGQGYTF. The DNA of the CDR3 is TGTGCCAGCAGCTTAGATGTCAGAGGTCAGGGCTACACCTTC.

V is TRBV7-3 and J is TRBJ1-1, with D perhaps matching TRBD1 (5 bases). V lost 5 bases to trimming and J lost 1 base, with 8 bases between them. Germline V gene data show CDR1 as SGHTA and CDR2 as FQGTGA. This CDR3 contains 13 residues. This chain's CDR3 is CASSPGQNTEAFF. The CDR3, as DNA: TGTGCCAGCAGCCCCGGACAGAACACTGAAGCTTTCTTT.

The rearrangement joins TRBV18 to TRBJ1-3; TRBD1 matches 7 bases. The V gene end was trimmed by 2 bases and the J gene end by 0 bases; junction bases not matched to a gene: 1. The V gene's germline CDR1 is KGHSH and CDR2 LQKENI. The CDR3 is made up of 15 amino acids. The CDR3: CASSPGQVSGNTIYF. CDR3 DNA sequence: TGTGCCAGCTCACCAGGACAGGTCTCTGGAAACACCATATATTTT.